Each of the 6 T cell receptor beta chains below was sequenced from the same sample in a study of T cells in Graves' hyperthyroidism and ophthalmopathy. Amplified regions were TCR beta CDR3 sequences from RNA transcripts. When the TCR CDR3 underwent first-round RT-PCR, the HTBI primer set was used. TCRdb reprocessed the multiplex PCR reads with MiXCR, giving one entry per CDR3 protein. Of hundreds of thousands of distinct CDR3 sequences in the sample, roughly 46% were seen once. Sample: peripheral blood or thyroid tissue (not recorded which). Source of these receptors: an adult man with Graves' disease, either hyperthyroidism or ophthalmopathy (not recorded which).

This clonotype has only one observation. J is TRBJ1-2 and V is TRBV7-8; 7 bases are a match to TRBD1. The CDR3 is 15 amino acids. CDR1 and CDR2 from the germline V gene are SGHVS and FQNEAQ. With 6 bases clipped from V and 8 bases from J, the junction kept 15 bases outside the gene matches. DNA for the CDR3: TGTGCCAGCAGTGATGTCAGTAACAGGGGTTGGGGCTACACCTTC. Its protein is CASSDVSNRGWGYTF.

The chain carries TRBV29-1 and TRBJ1-5; D gene uncertain. This CDR3 contains 14 residues. Trimming took 6 bases from V and 3 from J, leaving 15 bases between them. CDR1 SQVTM and CDR2 ANQGSEA come from the germline V gene. The CDR3 protein is CSVADGGNNQPQHF. In nucleotides, the CDR3 is TGCAGCGTCGCCGACGGAGGCAACAATCAGCCCCAGCATTTT. Supplemented by reference TRBV29-1 and TRBJ1-5, the full variable domain reads SAVISQKPSRDICQRGTSLTIQCQVDSQVTMMFWYRQQPGQSLTLIATANQGSEATYESGFVIDKFPISRPNLTFSTLTVSNMSPEDSSIYLCSVADGGNNQPQHFGDGTRLSIL.

This chain links TRBV5-4 with TRBJ1-2; D perhaps matches TRBD1 (6 bases). Trimming stripped 3 bases from V and 0 bases from J, with 12 bases between. There are 15 residues in the CDR3. Germline values: CDR1 SGHNT, CDR2 YYREEE (reference sequence). The CDR3 bases are TGTGCCAGCAGCTCAACAGGGTTAGCTAACTATGGCTACACCTTC. It codes for CASSSTGLANYGYTF. Based on the CDR3 plus reference TRBV5-4 and TRBJ1-2, the full variable domain is ETGVTQSPTHLIKTRGQQVTLRCSSQSGHNTVSWYQQALGQGPQFIFQYYREEENGRGNFPPRFSGLQFPNYSSELNVNALELDDSALYLCASSSTGLANYGYTFGSGTRLTVV.

This clonotype was seen more than once but under ten times. The chain combines TRBV20-1 with TRBJ2-7; 7 nucleotides align to TRBD1. This CDR3 region has 13 residues. CDR1 is DFQATT and CDR2 is SNEGSKA in the germline V gene (reference sequence). V gave up 6 bases and J gave up 4 bases; unmatched junction bases: 9. The CDR3 region has the DNA TGCAGTGCACAACAGGGGCCAGGATACGAGCAGTACTTC. This gives the protein CSAQQGPGYEQYF.

Only a few counts were recorded for this clonotype. This chain's CDR3 is CATRPTGGNTEAFF. In nucleotides, the CDR3 is TGTGCCACCAGACCGACAGGGGGAAACACTGAAGCTTTCTTT. V usage is TRBV24-1 and J usage is TRBJ1-1; 9 nucleotides align to TRBD1. CDR3 length equals 14 residues. Germline V gene lookup returns CDR1 KGHDR and CDR2 SFDVKD. J gave up 2 bases and V 7 bases, and 4 bases lay outside the gene matches.

This clonotype occurred many times. This chain joins TRBV2 and TRBJ1-1; D is ambiguous. The germline V gene encodes CDR1 SNHLY and CDR2 FYNNEI. The CDR3 contains 11 residues. V lost 3 bases and J lost 10, with 9 bases in between. CDR3 residues: CASSEGVGAFF. CDR3 coding DNA: TGTGCCAGCAGTGAGGGTGTAGGAGCTTTCTTT.